These T cell receptor beta chains were read from a single sample in a study of OX40 agonist ivuxolimab in advanced cancers. Clones were read by immunoSEQ multiplex PCR, and TCRdb kept only the in-frame ones, dropping some. Altogether about 51,000 clones are present, about 86% being singletons, with the ten largest covering approximately 3%. The sequencing used CD4+ or CD8+ T cells sorted from blood, collected in a trial of the OX40 agonist ivuxolimab. The receptors derive from an adult with an advanced solid tumor such as melanoma, head and neck, liver or kidney cancer. Both conserved end residues are part of each CDR3. The D gene is left open where the match is weak. Clone size appears in some rows only: once, few, many, or a class for an expanded clone.

clone_size	d_call	v_call	cdr3_aa
-	TRBD2	TRBV7-2	CASSLAGGGSSYEQYF
-	-	TRBV7-9	CASSLEGGGGYTF
-	-	TRBV15	CATSRDWGRASYNSPLHF
-	-	TRBV27	CASSYRVNEKLFF
-	-	TRBV19	CASSIWGEETQYF
-	TRBD2	TRBV10-3	CAISEQSAGGPGELFF
-	-	TRBV6-6	CASSFGGNNSPLHF
-	-	TRBV7-2	CASSPGSGFVTGELFF
-	-	TRBV19	CATTSGVLVASTGELFF
-	TRBD1	TRBV5-4	CASSLDRGVNSPLHF
-	TRBD2	TRBV6-5	CASSYSGAGDETQYF
-	-	TRBV9	CASSVGGGMEEQYF
once	TRBD2	TRBV5-1	CASSLQPMGGGSEVVF
-	TRBD1	TRBV10-2	CASSGDRGQVTEAFF
-	TRBD1	TRBV5-4	CASSKPRQGSADTQYF
-	-	TRBV9	CASSVGRGRTGELFF